Following are 11 T cell receptor beta chains from one sample sequenced in a study of cytomegalovirus exposure and HLA in healthy donors. The primer mix had 60 Vbeta and 13 Jbeta primers. This table comes from immunoSEQ multiplex PCR, and its TCRdb copy is limited to in-frame clones, with some not included. The sample lists more than 110,000 clones; 60% to 85% were seen once. The material sequenced was PBMCs. These receptors all stem from a man between 18 and 29 years old in good health and CMV-seronegative.

V usage is TRBV6-1 and J usage is TRBJ1-2; 8 nucleotides match TRBD1. Germline values: CDR1 MNHNS, CDR2 SASEGT. There are 18 residues in the CDR3. The junction had 19 bases not matched to a gene; V was cut back by 3 bases and J by 7 bases. The CDR3 bases are TGTGCCAGCAGTGAGACCGTAACTCTGACAGGGGAAGCGGTTGGCTACACCTTC. Translating gives CASSETVTLTGEAVGYTF.

The gene calls are TRBV30 and TRBJ1-1; no firm D call. This CDR3 region has 13 residues. The ends were cut back, 0 bases at V and 2 bases at J, with 7 bases in the middle. The germline CDR1 and CDR2 sequences are GTSNPN and SVGIG (reference sequence). For the CDR3, the DNA is TGTGCCTGGAGTGTCTCGGTAAACACTGAAGCTTTCTTT. Translation: CAWSVSVNTEAFF.

The V gene is TRBV4-3, the J gene TRBJ2-3; a weak D match, TRBD1 (6 bases). CDR1 LGHNA and CDR2 YSLEER come from the germline V gene. There are 15 residues in the CDR3. Trimming took 2 bases from V and 1 from J, leaving 10 bases between them. CDR3 in DNA: TGCGCCAGCAGCCAAACAAGACAGGGCACAGATACGCAGTATTTT. Translated: CASSQTRQGTDTQYF.

The gene calls are TRBV6-1 and TRBJ1-4, with D possibly being TRBD1 (6 bases). Per germline, CDR1 MNHNS and CDR2 SASEGT. CDR3 length: 12 residues. V was cut by 11 bases and J by 3 bases, with 10 bases left in between. CDR3 DNA sequence: TGTGCCGCAGACAGGCCTAATGAAAAACTGTTTTTT. This translates into CAADRPNEKLFF.

Comments on this clone: Sequence at one end of the junction differs from germline and may be a read error. The CDR3: CASSLSADEAF. The CDR3 DNA is TGTGCCAGCAGCTTAAGTGCTGACGAGGCCTTC. The chain couples TRBV7-9 to TRBJ1-2; D not resolved. The germline V gene encodes CDR1 SEHNR and CDR2 FQNEAQ (reference sequence). The CDR3 extends over 11 amino acids.

The chain is built from TRBV18 and TRBJ1-5; the D is unclear. Trimming shortened V by 5 bases and J by 6 bases, and 14 bases separated the two germline ends. CDR3 length equals 14 residues. CDR1 and CDR2 (germline): KGHSH, LQKENI. CDR3 DNA: TGTGCCAGCTCAGGAGTAGCGGGTATTCAGCCCCAGCATTTT. Protein product: CASSGVAGIQPQHF.

The rearrangement links TRBV19 to TRBJ1-1, with TRBD1 identical over 8 bases. The germline V gene has CDR1 LNHDA and CDR2 SQIVND (reference sequence). The J segment lost 3 bases and the V segment lost 4 bases, leaving 16 bases of the junction unmatched. This CDR3 spans 18 amino acids. This CDR3 reads CASSKRKGQGGGDTEAFF. The CDR3, as DNA: TGTGCCAGTAGTAAAAGGAAAGGACAGGGCGGAGGTGACACTGAAGCTTTCTTT.

The rearrangement uses TRBV19 and TRBJ1-2, with D hard to call. There are 12 residues in the CDR3. Trimming shortened V by 5 bases and J by 4 bases, and 8 bases separated the two germline ends. CDR1 LNHDA and CDR2 SQIVND come from the germline V gene (reference sequence). The CDR3 here is CASSPRLYGYTF. The CDR3 DNA reads as TGTGCCAGTAGTCCACGACTCTATGGCTACACCTTC. Full variable domain (missing parts from reference TRBV19 and TRBJ1-2): DGGITQSPKYLFRKEGQNVTLSCEQNLNHDAMYWYRQDPGQGLRLIYYSQIVNDFQKGDIAEGYSVSREKKESFPLTVTSAQKNPTAFYLCASSPRLYGYTFGSGTRLTVV.

This chain connects TRBV4-3 to TRBJ1-2; tentatively, D is TRBD1 (5 bases). The germline V gene encodes CDR1 LGHNA and CDR2 YSLEER. V was pared by 3 bases and J by 4 bases, with 18 bases between. This CDR3 spans 16 amino acids. Written as DNA, the CDR3 is TGCGCCAGCAGCCATTACGATCAAACAGGTAGCTATGGCTACACCTTC. Translated: CASSHYDQTGSYGYTF.

V gene TRBV9 combines with J gene TRBJ1-3; D gene unclear. Trimming removed 3 bases from V and 0 bases from J, with 7 bases in between. The CDR3 spans 14 residues. Per germline, CDR1 SGDLS and CDR2 YYNGEE. This CDR3 reads CASSASPSGNTIYF. CDR3 bases: TGTGCCAGCAGCGCTAGCCCCTCTGGAAACACCATATATTTT.

This clone was counted a few times. The chain joins TRBV10-3 to TRBJ1-1; 7 bases are a match to TRBD1. The CDR3 runs to 14 residues. Germline CDR1 and CDR2: ENHRY and SYGVKD. V dropped 4 bases and J dropped 0; count of bases not matched to a gene: 2. The CDR3 bases are TGTGCCATCAGTGGCAGGGGGGTGAACACTGAAGCTTTCTTT. Translated: CAISGRGVNTEAFF.